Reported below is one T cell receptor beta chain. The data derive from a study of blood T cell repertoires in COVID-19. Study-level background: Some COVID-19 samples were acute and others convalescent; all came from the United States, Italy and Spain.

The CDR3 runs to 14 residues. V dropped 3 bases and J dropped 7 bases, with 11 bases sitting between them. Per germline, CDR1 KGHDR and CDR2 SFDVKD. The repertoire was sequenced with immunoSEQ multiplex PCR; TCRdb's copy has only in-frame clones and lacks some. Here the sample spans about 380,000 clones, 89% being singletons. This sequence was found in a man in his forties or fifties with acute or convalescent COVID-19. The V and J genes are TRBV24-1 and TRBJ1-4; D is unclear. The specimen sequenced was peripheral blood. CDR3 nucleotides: TGTGCCACCAGTGATGACTCGAACGGTGAAAAACTGTTTTTT. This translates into CATSDDSNGEKLFF.